This T cell receptor beta chain was documented in a study of T cells expressing NK-cell markers. TCRdb reanalyzed the 5' RACE reads, giving one entry per CDR3 protein sequence and no DNA. The sample table sets out about 300,000 distinct CDR3 sequences. This clonotype was obtained from a woman between 18 and 70 years old in good health. The sequenced material came from blood T cells: a sorted CD56 or NKG2C T cell subset, CD4+ or CD8+ T cells, or bulk PBMC T cells (not recorded which).

The CDR3 reads CASSLAGSGTDTQYF. V usage is TRBV7-2 and J usage is TRBJ2-3; without DNA, the TCRdb call of TRBD2 cannot be checked. The CDR3 is 15 residues long. Germline V lookup: CDR1 SGHTA, CDR2 FQGNSA.